Each of the 4 T cell receptor beta chains below was sequenced from the same sample in a study of neurological immune-mediated disorders. TCRdb itself ran the 5' RACE reads through MiXCR, one entry per CDR3 protein. Here the sample spans tens of thousands of distinct CDR3 sequences, about 3.7% being singletons. The sample was PBMCs. These receptors originate from a man aged 35 to 55 with multiple sclerosis.

This clonotype was recorded at least ten times. At one end, the junction sequence differs from germline, possibly due to a read error. The chain has TRBV20-1 and TRBJ1-5; TRBD1 agrees at 12 bases. Germline assignment: CDR1 DFQATT and CDR2 SNEGSKA (reference sequence). This CDR3 comprises 15 residues. In DNA, the CDR3 is TGCAGTGCTATTCCGGGGACAGGGGGCGATCAGCCCCAGAATTTT. Residues: CSAIPGTGGDQPQNF.

There are many counts of this clonotype. The V and J genes are TRBV11-2 and TRBJ2-7, with D possibly being TRBD1 or TRBD2 (6 bases each). The CDR3 runs 14 residues. The germline V and J ends were trimmed by 1 base and 5 bases, with 12 bases remaining between them. The germline V gene has CDR1 SGHAT and CDR2 FQNNGV. In DNA form, the CDR3 reads TGTGCCAGCAGCTTAGTGGAGGGGGTCGACGAGCAGTACTTC. Its protein is CASSLVEGVDEQYF. Using reference TRBV11-2 and TRBJ2-7 for the parts outside the CDR3, the full variable domain is EAGVAQSPRYKIIEKRQSVAFWCNPISGHATLYWYQQILGQGPKLLIQFQNNGVVDDSQLPKDRFSAERLKGVDSTLKIQPAKLEDSAVYLCASSLVEGVDEQYFGPGTRLTVT.

The sample holds a few counts of this clonotype. The V and J genes are TRBV29-1 and TRBJ1-3; D unresolved. The ends were cut back, 5 bases at V and 2 bases at J, with 7 bases in the middle. CDR3 length: 12 residues. Germline V gene lookup returns CDR1 SQVTM and CDR2 ANQGSEA. DNA of the CDR3: TGCAGCGTTCGTTTAACTGGAAACACCATATATTTT. Amino acids: CSVRLTGNTIYF.

This clonotype was recorded at least ten times. The V and J genes are TRBV4-1 and TRBJ1-1; possibly TRBD1 for D (5 bases). CDR1 and CDR2 (germline): MGHRA, YSYEKL. CDR3 length: 14 residues. V lost 3 bases, J lost 8 bases, and 16 bases lay in between. CDR3 in DNA: TGCGCCAGCAGCCACCCCGGGACGGTCGCAGAAGCTTTCTTT. It is translated as CASSHPGTVAEAFF.